One and the same sample provided the 5 T cell receptor beta chains below, sequenced in a study of blood T cell repertoires in COVID-19. Only in-frame clones appear in the TCRdb table, and some are missing; sequencing was by immunoSEQ multiplex PCR. The sample carries approximately 50,000 clones, approximately 85% recorded once. Sequencing used peripheral blood. The receptors come from a human donor in a cohort sampled during active COVID-19.

This clone came up a few times. The CDR3 DNA follows: TGTGCCAGCAGTGCCGGGTCAGGGGGCATGAGAGAGACCCAGTACTTC. Its protein product is CASSAGSGGMRETQYF. The chain has TRBV27 and TRBJ2-5, with 8 bases identical to TRBD1. The CDR3 covers 16 residues. Germline CDR1 and CDR2: MNHEY and SMNVEV (reference sequence). Trimming cost V 5 bases and J 4 bases; bases outside gene matches: 12.

The V and J genes are TRBV24-1 and TRBJ1-2; D call uncertain. V was pared by 8 bases and J by 2 bases, with 8 bases between. Germline-derived CDR1 and CDR2 are KGHDR and SFDVKD. The CDR3 has 12 residues. The CDR3 DNA is TGTGCCACCAAATGGAGAAACTATGGCTACACCTTC. This gives the protein CATKWRNYGYTF.

The chain employs TRBV5-5 and TRBJ2-3; tentative D call: TRBD2 (6 bases). The V end lost 1 base, the J end lost 2 bases, and 14 bases lay between the germline ends. The CDR3 consists of 16 residues. CDR1 and CDR2 from the germline V gene are SGHKS and YYEKEE (reference sequence). CDR3 amino acids: CASSLRAGLHTDTQYF. The CDR3 nucleotides are TGTGCCAGCAGCTTGCGGGCAGGACTACACACAGATACGCAGTATTTT. Complete variable domain (other parts from reference TRBV5-5 and TRBJ2-3): DAGVTQSPTHLIKTRGQQVTLRCSPISGHKSVSWYQQVLGQGPQFIFQYYEKEERGRGNFPDRFSARQFPNYSSELNVNALLLGDSALYLCASSLRAGLHTDTQYFGPGTRLTVL.

The rearrangement links TRBV10-3 to TRBJ2-1, with TRBD2 identical over 9 bases. Looked up from germline, CDR1 is ENHRY and CDR2 is SYGVKD. The CDR3 spans 15 residues. J was trimmed by 0 bases and V by 7 bases; bases with no gene match: 4. CDR3: CAITSTSGSYNEQFF. CDR3 coding DNA: TGTGCCATCACCTCGACTAGCGGCTCCTACAATGAGCAGTTCTTC.

The chain couples TRBV7-9 to TRBJ2-7, with TRBD2 matching 7 bases. CDR1 SEHNR and CDR2 FQNEAQ come from the germline V gene (reference sequence). The CDR3 spans 13 residues. V was pared by 2 bases and J by 7 bases, with 5 bases of the junction left unmatched. The CDR3 nucleotides read TGTGCCAGCAGCTTAATCGGCGGGGGTGAGCAGTACTTC. Residues: CASSLIGGGEQYF.